These 4 T cell receptor beta chains came from one sample sequenced in a study of identical twins. TCRdb re-analysed the 5' RACE reads in MiXCR, keeping a single row per CDR3 protein. The data contain around 340,000 distinct CDR3 sequences, around 9% of them seen just once; the ten biggest clones take up about 8.1%. Sequences were obtained from naive T cells sorted from blood. These receptors came from a woman between 50 and 59 years old in good health.

This rearrangement joins TRBV12-3 or TRBV12-4 to TRBJ1-1, with D uncertain. The CDR3 has 13 residues. V lost 6 bases and J 0 bases, leaving 8 bases between the germline ends. The DNA for the CDR3 is TGTGCCAGCAGCCGAAGGATGAACACTGAAGCTTTCTTT. As protein: CASSRRMNTEAFF.

This clonotype has only a few counts. This chain links TRBV7-9 with TRBJ2-1, with 8 bases lining up with TRBD2. Germline assignment: CDR1 SEHNR and CDR2 FQNEAQ (reference sequence). After removal of 3 bases from V and 8 bases from J, the junction contained 12 bases not matched to a gene. This CDR3 has 16 residues. The CDR3 sequence: CASSFRPGLGRDEQFF. The CDR3 DNA follows: TGTGCCAGCAGCTTCCGTCCGGGACTAGGGCGGGATGAGCAGTTCTTC.

This clonotype was seen more than once but under ten times. This chain connects TRBV29-1 to TRBJ2-7; 9 bases agree with TRBD2. V gave up 4 bases and J gave up 1 base; unmatched junction bases: 5. CDR3 length equals 14 residues. The V gene's germline CDR1 is SQVTM and CDR2 ANQGSEA. Here the CDR3 reads CSVASGRPSYEQYF. The CDR3 region has the DNA TGCAGCGTTGCCAGCGGGAGGCCTTCCTACGAGCAGTACTTC.

The V call is TRBV5-1, the J call TRBJ2-5, with D perhaps TRBD2 (5 bases). The CDR3 sequence is 16 residues long. Deletions cut 2 bases from V and 5 bases from J, with 19 bases between. The germline V gene encodes CDR1 SGHRS and CDR2 YFSETQ. As DNA, the CDR3 is TGCGCCAGCAGCTTCCTTTCCGGGATGATGGCGGAGACCCAGTACTTC. Amino acids: CASSFLSGMMAETQYF.